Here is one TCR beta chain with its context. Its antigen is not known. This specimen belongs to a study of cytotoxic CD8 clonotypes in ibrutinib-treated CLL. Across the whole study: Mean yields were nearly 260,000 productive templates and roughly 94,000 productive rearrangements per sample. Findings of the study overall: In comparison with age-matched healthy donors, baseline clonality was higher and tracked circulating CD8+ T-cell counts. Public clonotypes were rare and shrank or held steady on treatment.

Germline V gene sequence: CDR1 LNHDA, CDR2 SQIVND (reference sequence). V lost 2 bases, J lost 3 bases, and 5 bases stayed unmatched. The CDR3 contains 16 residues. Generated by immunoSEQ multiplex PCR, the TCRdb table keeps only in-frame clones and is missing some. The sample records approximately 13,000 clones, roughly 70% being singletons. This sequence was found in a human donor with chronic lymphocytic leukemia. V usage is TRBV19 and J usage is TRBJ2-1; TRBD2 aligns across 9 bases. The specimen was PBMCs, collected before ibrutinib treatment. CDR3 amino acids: CASSIMAGGLYNEQFF. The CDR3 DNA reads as TGTGCCAGTAGTATAATGGCGGGGGGGCTCTACAATGAGCAGTTCTTC.